This TCR beta chain emerged from a study of CD8 T cells in Susac syndrome. The V and J ends lost 4 bases and 8 bases respectively, with 9 bases between them. The CDR3 has 11 amino acids. Germline V gene data show CDR1 as SQVTM and CDR2 as ANQGSEA. 0.5 to 1 ug RNA was reverse transcribed with random hexamers. TCRdb re-called the immunoSEQ multiplex PCR reads through MiXCR, storing one row per CDR3 protein. In the table there are about 300,000 distinct CDR3 sequences, about 91% of which are singletons. The T cells that were sequenced for TCR beta were CD8+ and CD4+ cells from blood. The multiple sclerosis controls were treatment-naive patients affected by stable or active relapsing-remitting disease. TEMRA cells were FACS-enriched, and CD8+ and CD4+ T cells were isolated negatively.

The sequenced sample was CD4+ T cells from PBMCs. The sequence was collected from a human donor with multiple sclerosis. The J gene is TRBJ2-4, the V gene TRBV29-1; D is ambiguous. CDR3 in DNA: TGCAGCGTTGCGTCCGGACACATTCAGTACTTC. Amino acid sequence: CSVASGHIQYF.